A single sample gave rise to the 8 T cell receptor beta chains below, sequenced in a study of blood T cell repertoires in COVID-19 (dated by TCRdb to about 2020). Libraries were made using the immunoSEQ multiplex PCR assay. TCRdb holds this immuneACCESS table with in-frame rearrangements only. Some clones are missing; in checked studies, unresolved V genes explain under half, and the rest has no known cause. Counted in this sample were 310,000 or so clones; roughly 90% of them appeared once. Together, the top ten hold about 3.9% of the sample. Sequenced sample: peripheral blood. The receptors come from a woman between 50 and 59 years old with active or convalescent COVID-19.

This chain uses TRBV11-3 with TRBJ2-7; 7 positions match TRBD2. Germline assignment: CDR1 SGHNT and CDR2 YENEEA. V dropped 5 bases and J dropped 1; count of bases not matched to a gene: 8. This CDR3 comprises 15 residues. The CDR3 here is CASSPEAGVSYEQYF. The CDR3 DNA reads as TGTGCCAGCAGCCCAGAGGCGGGAGTGTCCTACGAGCAGTACTTC.

The gene calls are TRBV7-2 and TRBJ2-5; TRBD2 matches 10 bases. There are 16 residues in the CDR3. The germline CDR1 and CDR2 sequences are SGHTA and FQGNSA. Trimming took 2 bases from V and 4 from J; bases not matched to a gene: 7. CDR3 loop: CASSLRVASGGETQYF. CDR3 coding DNA: TGTGCCAGCAGCTTACGAGTAGCTAGCGGGGGAGAGACCCAGTACTTC.

This clone was recorded once. The chain links TRBV18 to TRBJ2-1; 9 positions match TRBD2. The germline V gene encodes CDR1 KGHSH and CDR2 LQKENI. This CDR3 is built from 15 residues. The ends lost 2 bases at V and 7 bases at J; junction bases unmatched: 6. CDR3 sequence reads: CASSPRAGGTNEQFF. In DNA, the CDR3 is TGTGCCAGCTCACCAAGGGCGGGGGGGACTAATGAGCAGTTCTTC.

V and J are TRBV27 and TRBJ1-4, with TRBD1 matching 8 bases. CDR1 is MNHEY and CDR2 is SMNVEV in the germline V gene (reference sequence). The CDR3 is made up of 14 amino acids. The ends lost 8 bases at V and 8 bases at J; junction bases unmatched: 10. CDR3 DNA sequence: TGTGCCAGCGGGACCCGGACAGGGAGCGAAAAACTGTTTTTT. Amino acid sequence: CASGTRTGSEKLFF.

The sample holds one count of this clone. This sequence joins TRBV27 and TRBJ2-5, with TRBD2 matching over 7 bases. The CDR3 totals 16 residues. V trimming: 1 base; J trimming: 1 base; junction bases outside the gene matches: 6. Germline assignment: CDR1 MNHEY and CDR2 SMNVEV (reference sequence). The CDR3 region has the DNA TGTGCCAGCAGTTTATGGGGGGGAAATTTCCAAGAGACCCAGTACTTC. It codes for CASSLWGGNFQETQYF.

In this sample, this clone turned up once. The chain is built from TRBV5-4 and TRBJ2-2; D possibly corresponds to TRBD2 (7 bases). The CDR3 is made up of 14 amino acids. V lost 6 bases and J lost 6, with 15 bases in between. Per the germline V gene, CDR1 is SGHNT and CDR2 is YYREEE (reference sequence). CDR3 protein: CASKIRGAAGELFF. The CDR3 region has the DNA TGTGCCAGCAAGATTCGGGGGGCCGCCGGGGAGCTGTTTTTT.

As for this clone: One end of the junction does not line up with germline, which may come from a read error. The chain couples TRBV7-2 to TRBJ2-7; TRBD2 might be the D (7 bases). This CDR3 region has 11 residues. Germline loops: CDR1 SGHTA, CDR2 FQGNSA. The CDR3 DNA reads as TGTGCCAGCAGCAGGGGGGGGCCATGGAACTTC. Protein: CASSRGGPWNF.

V and J are TRBV9 and TRBJ2-2; D is perhaps TRBD1 (5 bases). Deletions cut 1 base from V and 3 bases from J, with 7 bases between. The CDR3 extends over 14 amino acids. The germline V gene encodes CDR1 SGDLS and CDR2 YYNGEE. CDR3 region: CASSVIQDTGELFF. The DNA of the CDR3 is TGTGCCAGCAGCGTAATACAGGACACCGGGGAGCTGTTTTTT.